This record looks at one T cell receptor beta chain sequence and its context. These data belong to a study of blood T cell repertoires in COVID-19. Looking at the study overall: Acute and convalescent COVID-19 specimens originated in the United States, Italy and Spain. T cells, B-cell-depleted T cells, or PBMCs supplied cDNA or gDNA.

Authors' processing steps: Amplification of reference gene primers was used by the study to estimate nucleated cell counts. Profiling relied on immunoSEQ multiplex PCR, and the TCRdb table lists in-frame clones only, not all of them. Clone size and V and J calls were adopted from that table, with D and trimming inferred from the DNA. The table includes about 100,000 clones, 70% to 80% detected once. V was clipped by 4 bases and J by 4 bases; unmatched bases: 2. Germline V gene data show CDR1 as SGHDN and CDR2 as FVKESK. There are 13 residues in the CDR3. This clonotype was sampled from a woman aged 70-85 years with acute or convalescent COVID-19. This chain connects TRBV14 to TRBJ1-2, with TRBD1 identical over 8 bases. Input material: peripheral blood. The CDR3 nucleotides are TGTGCCAGCAGCCTAGGACAGGGCTATGGCTACACCTTC. It specifies CASSLGQGYGYTF. Full variable domain (rest looked up from reference TRBV14 and TRBJ1-2): EAGVTQFPSHSVIEKGQTVTLRCDPISGHDNLYWYRRVMGKEIKFLLHFVKESKQDESGMPNNRFLAERTGGTYSTLKVQPAELEDSGVYFCASSLGQGYGYTFGSGTRLTVV.